Below, 23 T cell receptor beta chains from the same sample are listed, as sequenced in a study of molecular identifiers for immune sequencing clone quantification. One entry per CDR3 protein, called by TCRdb with MiXCR from the PCR reads. The table lists about 320,000 distinct CDR3 sequences, 24% of them singletons. Sequenced input: naive CD8+ T cells from blood, with Jurkat cell RNA spiked in. Stated subset: FACS-sorted CD8+CD4-CCR7+CD45RA+ naive T cells. The receptors shown here come from a human donor in good health. Some libraries in this study had Jurkat cell RNA spiked in.

This clonotype was detected many times. V gene TRBV29-1 combines with J gene TRBJ2-2, with a weak D call TRBD1 (6 bases). V was pared by 6 bases and J by 4 bases, with 15 bases between. Per germline, CDR1 SQVTM and CDR2 ANQGSEA. CDR3 size: 14 residues. CDR3 DNA: TGCAGCGTCGAGTACAGGGAACTCACCGGGGAGCTGTTTTTT. Amino acids: CSVEYRELTGELFF.

This clonotype was seen at least ten times. Relative to the germline gene, one junction end is altered; a read error may explain this. CDR3 protein: CASSLGGGYEQYF. CDR3 coding DNA: TGTGCCAGCAGTTTGGGAGGCGGCTACGAGCAGTACTTC. The chain is built from TRBV5-1 and TRBJ2-7; possibly TRBD2 for D (6 bases). This CDR3 is 13 amino acids long. Germline V lookup: CDR1 SGHRS, CDR2 YFSETQ.

This clonotype appeared a few times. J is TRBJ1-3 and V is TRBV20-1; D is unresolved. The germline V gene encodes CDR1 DFQATT and CDR2 SNEGSKA (reference sequence). CDR3 size: 14 residues. With 1 base removed from V and 0 bases from J, the gap between germline ends came to 7 bases. CDR3 loop: CSARAEDSGNTIYF. The CDR3 DNA reads as TGCAGTGCTAGAGCCGAGGACTCTGGAAACACCATATATTTT.

The chain joins TRBV20-1 to TRBJ2-5, with 7 positions matching TRBD1. CDR1 is DFQATT and CDR2 is SNEGSKA in the germline V gene (reference sequence). V was clipped by 6 bases and J by 3 bases; unmatched bases: 7. This CDR3 has 13 residues. The CDR3 sequence is CSARGQTKETQYF. The CDR3 DNA reads as TGCAGTGCCAGGGGACAGACAAAAGAGACCCAGTACTTC.

In this sample, this clonotype turned up many times. This sequence joins TRBV7-9 and TRBJ2-5; 10 bases match TRBD2. Germline V CDR1 and CDR2: SEHNR, FQNEAQ (reference sequence). The CDR3 has 14 amino acids. With V trimmed by 3 bases and J by 4 bases, 2 bases remained unmatched. The CDR3 nucleotides read TGTGCCAGCAGCTTTTTAGCGGGAGGAGAGACCCAGTACTTC. Amino acids: CASSFLAGGETQYF.

This clonotype was detected a few times. This chain links TRBV5-1 with TRBJ2-7; tentatively, D is TRBD1 or TRBD2 (5 bases each). CDR1 is SGHRS, CDR2 YFSETQ, per germline. The CDR3 contains 14 residues. Trimming removed 3 bases from V and 3 bases from J, with 13 bases in between. DNA of the CDR3: TGCGCCAGCAGCTACACGGGACCCAGCTACGAGCAGTACTTC. Translation: CASSYTGPSYEQYF.

This clonotype was detected many times. The chain links TRBV7-9 to TRBJ2-3; a possible D gene is TRBD1 (6 bases). This CDR3 is 16 amino acids long. V lost 5 bases and J 4 bases, leaving 19 bases between the germline ends. Germline loops: CDR1 SEHNR, CDR2 FQNEAQ (reference sequence). The CDR3, as DNA: TGTGCCAGCAGCAGCCCGACAGGCTCTGGCGCAGATACGCAGTATTTT. Protein: CASSSPTGSGADTQYF. The entire variable domain, with the rest obtained from reference TRBV7-9 and TRBJ2-3, is as follows: DTGVSQNPRHKITKRGQNVTFRCDPISEHNRLYWYRQTLGQGPEFLTYFQNEAQLEKSRLLSDRFSAERPKGSFSTLEIQRTEQGDSAMYLCASSSPTGSGADTQYFGPGTRLTVL.

Only one count was recorded for this clonotype. This chain links TRBV12-3 or TRBV12-4 with TRBJ2-1; 11 bases line up with TRBD2. This CDR3 spans 16 amino acids. Trimming removed 6 bases from V and 7 bases from J; junction bases left unmatched: 11. The CDR3 here is CASRPSLAGGRNEQFF. The CDR3 DNA is TGTGCCAGCAGGCCCAGTCTAGCGGGGGGAAGGAATGAGCAGTTCTTC.

This clonotype was seen at least ten times. The chain carries TRBV28 and TRBJ1-4, with a weak D call TRBD1 (5 bases). The CDR3 covers 13 residues. Germline CDR1 reads MDHEN; CDR2 reads SYDVKM. Trimming took 8 bases from V and 5 from J, leaving 12 bases between them. CDR3 DNA sequence: TGTGCCAGCGGGGGGTCGATGAATGAAAAACTGTTTTTT. Protein product: CASGGSMNEKLFF.

This clonotype was recorded at least ten times. The gene calls are TRBV7-2 and TRBJ2-1; either TRBD1 or TRBD2 may supply D (7 bases each). The CDR3 runs to 14 residues. The germline CDR1 and CDR2 sequences are SGHTA and FQGNSA. V was pared by 5 bases and J by 9 bases, with 17 bases between. The CDR3 region is CASSGATGEGEQFF. CDR3 DNA sequence: TGTGCCAGCAGCGGAGCCACAGGGGAGGGTGAGCAGTTCTTC.

This clonotype was picked up many times. The chain links TRBV6-5 to TRBJ1-1; 8 positions match TRBD1. The CDR3 contains 17 residues. The V gene's germline CDR1 is MNHEY and CDR2 SVGAGI. V was pared by 5 bases and J by 0 bases, with 11 bases of the junction left unmatched. The DNA of the CDR3 is TGTGCCAGCAGTGTCACCGGGACAGGCACATTGAACACTGAAGCTTTCTTT. This codes for CASSVTGTGTLNTEAFF.

This clonotype showed up many times. The chain employs TRBV29-1 and TRBJ1-1, with D unresolved. Trimming stripped 1 base from V and 8 bases from J, with 5 bases between. The V gene's germline CDR1 is SQVTM and CDR2 ANQGSEA. The CDR3 contains 10 residues. CDR3 DNA sequence: TGCAGCGTTGAAGGTTCGGAAGCTTTCTTT. Its protein product is CSVEGSEAFF.

As regards this clonotype: A much bigger clone sits one base away, suggesting this may be a read error. This chain links TRBV4-3 with TRBJ2-7; 10 nucleotides align to TRBD2. Trimming took 4 bases from V and 2 from J; bases not matched to a gene: 5. Germline loops: CDR1 LGHNA, CDR2 YSLEER. This CDR3 is built from 15 residues. CDR3 protein: CASSPGTSETYEQYF. In DNA, the CDR3 is TGCGCCAGCAGCCCGGGGACTAGCGAAACCTACGAGCAGTACTTC.

The chain combines TRBV3-1 with TRBJ2-3; D might be TRBD2 (5 bases). Germline values: CDR1 LGHDT, CDR2 YNNKEL (reference sequence). The CDR3 sequence is 12 residues long. V was trimmed by 1 base and J by 6 bases, leaving 5 bases between them. The CDR3 protein is CASSQAGDTQYF. CDR3 sequence (DNA): TGTGCCAGCAGCCAAGCGGGGGATACGCAGTATTTT.

This rearrangement joins TRBV2 to TRBJ1-3; tentative D call: TRBD1 (5 bases). The CDR3 runs 14 residues. V was pared by 6 bases and J by 2 bases, with 11 bases between. In germline, CDR1 is SNHLY, CDR2 FYNNEI. The CDR3 region has the DNA TGTGCCAGCAGGAAGGGGCTTACTGGAAACACCATATATTTT. This translates into CASRKGLTGNTIYF.

This clonotype was counted many times. This sequence joins TRBV5-8 and TRBJ2-5, with D possibly TRBD2 on 5 matching bases. With 0 bases removed from V and 1 base from J, the gap between germline ends came to 10 bases. The germline V gene encodes CDR1 SGHTS and CDR2 YDEGEE. The CDR3 extends over 15 amino acids. CDR3 residues: CASSLEAAAQETQYF. The CDR3 bases are TGTGCCAGCAGCTTGGAAGCGGCAGCCCAAGAGACCCAGTACTTC.

This chain links TRBV11-2 with TRBJ2-7; 11 nucleotides agree with TRBD1. The CDR3 sequence is 17 residues long. The V and J ends lost 5 bases and 6 bases, in that order; junction bases with no gene match: 15. In germline, CDR1 is SGHAT, CDR2 FQNNGV. CDR3 nucleotides: TGTGCCAGCAGCCCCGGGACAGGGGGTTTAAGTTCGATCGAGCAGTACTTC. Translated: CASSPGTGGLSSIEQYF.

This clonotype occurred many times. The chain has TRBV20-1 and TRBJ2-7, with a possible D match to TRBD2 (5 bases). CDR3 length: 15 residues. Trimming removed 4 bases at V and 0 bases at J, with 16 bases between. In germline, CDR1 is DFQATT, CDR2 SNEGSKA (reference sequence). In DNA, the CDR3 is TGCAGTGCTACCCTCCGGGCGGGCAGCTCCTACGAGCAGTACTTC. It codes for CSATLRAGSSYEQYF.

The sample holds many counts of this clonotype. The rearrangement joins TRBV5-4 to TRBJ2-3, with 7 nucleotides matching TRBD2. Trimming at V came to 4 bases and at J to 2 bases, leaving 7 bases not matched to a gene. The CDR3 is 15 residues long. From germline, CDR1 is SGHNT and CDR2 YYREEE (reference sequence). The CDR3 protein is CASSRDRDYTDTQYF. CDR3 DNA sequence: TGTGCCAGCAGCCGAGACCGGGACTACACAGATACGCAGTATTTT.

At least ten counts were recorded for this clonotype. J is TRBJ2-3 and V is TRBV6-5; D possibly corresponds to TRBD2 (7 bases). The CDR3 length is 16 residues. Trimming removed 2 bases from V and 3 bases from J, with 15 bases in between. CDR1 and CDR2 from the germline V gene are MNHEY and SVGAGI. The CDR3 DNA reads as TGTGCCAGCAGTTACGCCGGGGGGCAGAGGACAGATACGCAGTATTTT. It codes for CASSYAGGQRTDTQYF.

This clonotype was detected only a few times. The chain has TRBV19 and TRBJ2-7; D is perhaps TRBD1 (5 bases). V was cut by 4 bases and J by 3 bases, with 10 bases left in between. This CDR3 is 13 amino acids long. Per the germline V gene, CDR1 is LNHDA and CDR2 is SQIVND (reference sequence). The CDR3 region has the DNA TGTGCCAGTAGTACACAGGATTACTACGAGCAGTACTTC. Translated, it gives CASSTQDYYEQYF.

Points on this clonotype: This may be a read error, as it is one base from a much larger clone. V is TRBV6-6 and J is TRBJ2-6; D is unclear. Germline V gene sequence: CDR1 MNHNY, CDR2 SVGAGI (reference sequence). This CDR3 region has 12 residues. In DNA form, the CDR3 reads TGTGCCACCTTCTCTGTGGCCAACGTCCTGACTTTC. This codes for CATFSVANVLTF.

J is TRBJ2-3 and V is TRBV6-5; D uncertain. V lost 2 bases and J lost 3, with 6 bases in between. The CDR3 runs 13 residues. Germline V lookup: CDR1 MNHEY, CDR2 SVGAGI. DNA for the CDR3: TGTGCCAGCAGTTACGTGGCGACAGATACGCAGTATTTT. Translating gives CASSYVATDTQYF.